The rows below give T cell receptor beta chains drawn from one sample of a study of cytomegalovirus exposure and HLA in healthy donors. The assay was immunoSEQ multiplex PCR, and TCRdb's table has in-frame clones only and misses some. This table has 50,000 or so clones, 72% appearing once. The specimen sequenced was PBMCs. The receptors were gathered from a woman in her 50s in good health and CMV-seronegative. Both conserved end residues are part of each CDR3. The order of the fields is V gene, D gene, clone size, J gene, CDR3 protein, CDR3 DNA. D genes are given only for firm matches. Clone sizes are given selectively: once, few, many, or a class where the clone is expanded.

V gene: TRBV9
D gene: TRBD1
clone size: -
J gene: TRBJ1-2
CDR3 protein: CASSEVRDRDGYTF
CDR3 DNA: TGTGCCAGCAGCGAGGTACGGGACAGAGATGGCTACACCTTC

V gene: TRBV18
D gene: -
clone size: -
J gene: TRBJ1-5
CDR3 protein: CASSPSGEQPQHF
CDR3 DNA: TGTGCCAGCTCACCTTCCGGGGAACAGCCCCAGCATTTT

V gene: TRBV29-1
D gene: -
clone size: few
J gene: TRBJ2-7
CDR3 protein: CSVAPRTGFGSYEQYF
CDR3 DNA: TGCAGCGTTGCCCCCCGGACTGGGTTCGGATCCTACGAGCAGTACTTC

V gene: TRBV5-8
D gene: -
clone size: -
J gene: TRBJ1-3
CDR3 protein: CASSLRRVSGNTIYF
CDR3 DNA: TGTGCCAGCAGCTTGAGGAGGGTGTCTGGAAACACCATATATTTT

V gene: TRBV5-1
D gene: TRBD1
clone size: -
J gene: TRBJ1-1
CDR3 protein: CASSFRAGGWRTEAFF
CDR3 DNA: TGCGCCAGCAGCTTCAGGGCAGGGGGTTGGCGCACTGAAGCTTTCTTT

V gene: TRBV9
D gene: -
clone size: few
J gene: TRBJ2-5
CDR3 protein: CASSVGPRVGDETQYF
CDR3 DNA: TGTGCCAGCAGCGTAGGACCCCGAGTGGGAGACGAGACCCAGTACTTC

V gene: TRBV7-8
D gene: TRBD1
clone size: once
J gene: TRBJ2-7
CDR3 protein: CASSRGQAYEQYF
CDR3 DNA: TGTGCCAGCAGCCGAGGACAGGCCTACGAGCAGTACTTC

V gene: TRBV7-2
D gene: TRBD1
clone size: -
J gene: TRBJ2-1
CDR3 protein: CASSPRGWVSYNEQFF
CDR3 DNA: TGTGCCAGCAGCCCCAGGGGGTGGGTCTCCTACAATGAGCAGTTCTTC

V gene: TRBV6-1
D gene: -
clone size: few
J gene: TRBJ1-3
CDR3 protein: CASSEIAPGGGNTIYF
CDR3 DNA: TGTGCCAGCAGTGAAATAGCGCCCGGAGGAGGAAACACCATATATTTT

V gene: TRBV7-2
D gene: TRBD2
clone size: -
J gene: TRBJ2-3
CDR3 protein: CASSLTASGGTDTQYF
CDR3 DNA: TGTGCCAGCAGTTTAACGGCTAGCGGGGGGACAGATACGCAGTATTTT

V gene: TRBV7-8
D gene: -
clone size: -
J gene: TRBJ2-7
CDR3 protein: CASSSGVSLYEQYF
CDR3 DNA: TGTGCCAGCAGCTCGGGGGTCTCCCTCTACGAGCAGTACTTC

V gene: TRBV7-3
D gene: -
clone size: -
J gene: TRBJ2-3
CDR3 protein: CASSLQEGITDTQYF
CDR3 DNA: TGTGCCAGCAGCTTACAAGAGGGAATCACAGATACGCAGTATTTT

V gene: TRBV7-2
D gene: -
clone size: -
J gene: TRBJ2-7
CDR3 protein: CASSPTFTENSYEQYF
CDR3 DNA: TGTGCCAGCAGCCCGACCTTTACAGAGAACTCCTACGAGCAGTACTTC

V gene: TRBV9
D gene: -
clone size: -
J gene: TRBJ2-1
CDR3 protein: CASSVGETYNEQFF
CDR3 DNA: TGTGCCAGCAGCGTAGGCGAAACCTACAATGAGCAGTTCTTC

V gene: TRBV5-4
D gene: TRBD2
clone size: -
J gene: TRBJ2-5
CDR3 protein: CASSTLTSGQETQYF
CDR3 DNA: TGTGCCAGCAGTACCCTGACTAGCGGGCAAGAGACCCAGTACTTC

V gene: TRBV29-1
D gene: TRBD1
clone size: -
J gene: TRBJ1-1
CDR3 protein: CSVGIQGDTEAFF
CDR3 DNA: TGCAGCGTTGGCATACAGGGGGACACTGAAGCTTTCTTT

V gene: TRBV7-9
D gene: -
clone size: -
J gene: TRBJ1-2
CDR3 protein: CASSPPGIPGRGYTF
CDR3 DNA: TGTGCCAGCAGCCCCCCGGGAATTCCAGGTCGTGGCTACACCTTC

V gene: TRBV28
D gene: TRBD2
clone size: -
J gene: TRBJ2-7
CDR3 protein: CASSHGTSGIYEQYF
CDR3 DNA: TGTGCCAGCAGTCACGGGACTAGCGGGATCTACGAGCAGTACTTC

V gene: TRBV14
D gene: -
clone size: -
J gene: TRBJ2-5
CDR3 protein: CASSQQSQETQYF
CDR3 DNA: TGTGCCAGCAGCCAACAGTCCCAAGAGACCCAGTACTTC

V gene: TRBV6-5
D gene: -
clone size: -
J gene: TRBJ2-7
CDR3 protein: CASSYSAQGTYEQYF
CDR3 DNA: TGTGCCAGCAGTTACTCTGCACAGGGTACCTACGAGCAGTACTTC

V gene: TRBV7-3
D gene: TRBD1
clone size: -
J gene: TRBJ1-6
CDR3 protein: CASSFGQGNSPLHF
CDR3 DNA: TGTGCCAGCAGCTTTGGACAGGGGAATTCACCCCTCCACTTT

V gene: TRBV28
D gene: TRBD1
clone size: -
J gene: TRBJ1-1
CDR3 protein: CASTKLGGRRGTQYTEAFF
CDR3 DNA: TGTGCCAGCACCAAACTAGGGGGACGCAGGGGGACGCAGTACACTGAAGCTTTCTTT

V gene: TRBV5-1
D gene: -
clone size: -
J gene: TRBJ2-2
CDR3 protein: CASSYIGETGELFF
CDR3 DNA: TGCGCCAGCAGCTACATCGGAGAAACCGGGGAGCTGTTTTTT

V gene: TRBV5-1
D gene: -
clone size: -
J gene: TRBJ1-2
CDR3 protein: CASSSIGGAIGYTF
CDR3 DNA: TGCGCCAGCAGCTCAATTGGGGGGGCAATTGGCTACACCTTC

V gene: TRBV6-1
D gene: TRBD1
clone size: -
J gene: TRBJ2-1
CDR3 protein: CASSGTGSAQQFF
CDR3 DNA: TGTGCCAGCAGTGGGACAGGGTCTGCCCAACAGTTCTTC

V gene: TRBV11-2
D gene: -
clone size: -
J gene: TRBJ2-1
CDR3 protein: CASSLLGAEYNEQFF
CDR3 DNA: TGTGCCAGCAGCTTATTGGGAGCGGAGTACAATGAGCAGTTCTTC

V gene: TRBV7-8
D gene: TRBD1
clone size: -
J gene: TRBJ1-4
CDR3 protein: CASSGEQGGEKLFF
CDR3 DNA: TGTGCCAGCAGCGGGGAGCAGGGGGGTGAAAAACTGTTTTTT

V gene: TRBV9
D gene: -
clone size: -
J gene: TRBJ1-1
CDR3 protein: CASSVGLGLMNTEAFF
CDR3 DNA: TGTGCCAGCAGCGTAGGACTCGGACTAATGAACACTGAAGCTTTCTTT

V gene: TRBV30
D gene: -
clone size: -
J gene: TRBJ1-1
CDR3 protein: CAWTRGGAHTEAFF
CDR3 DNA: TGTGCCTGGACTAGAGGTGGGGCCCACACTGAAGCTTTCTTT

V gene: TRBV18
D gene: -
clone size: once
J gene: TRBJ2-7
CDR3 protein: CASSPASSYEQYF
CDR3 DNA: TGTGCCAGCTCACCGGCAAGCTCCTACGAGCAGTACTTC

V gene: TRBV11-3
D gene: -
clone size: -
J gene: TRBJ2-2
CDR3 protein: CASSQSGDTGELFF
CDR3 DNA: TGTGCCAGCAGCCAGAGCGGAGACACCGGGGAGCTGTTTTTT